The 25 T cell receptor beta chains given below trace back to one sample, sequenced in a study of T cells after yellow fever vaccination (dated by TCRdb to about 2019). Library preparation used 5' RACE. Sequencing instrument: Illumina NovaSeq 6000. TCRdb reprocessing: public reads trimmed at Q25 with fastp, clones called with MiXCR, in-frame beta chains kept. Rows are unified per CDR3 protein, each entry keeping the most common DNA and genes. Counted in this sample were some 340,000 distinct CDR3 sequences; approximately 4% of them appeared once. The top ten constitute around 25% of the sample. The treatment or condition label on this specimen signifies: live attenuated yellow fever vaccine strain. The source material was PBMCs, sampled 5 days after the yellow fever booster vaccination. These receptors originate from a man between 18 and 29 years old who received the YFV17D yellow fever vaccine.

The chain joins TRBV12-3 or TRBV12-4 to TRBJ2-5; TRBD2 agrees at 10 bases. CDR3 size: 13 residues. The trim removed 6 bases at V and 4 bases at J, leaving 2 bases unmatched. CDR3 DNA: TGTGCCAGCAGAGCGGGGGGGCCAGAGACCCAGTACTTC. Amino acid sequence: CASRAGGPETQYF.

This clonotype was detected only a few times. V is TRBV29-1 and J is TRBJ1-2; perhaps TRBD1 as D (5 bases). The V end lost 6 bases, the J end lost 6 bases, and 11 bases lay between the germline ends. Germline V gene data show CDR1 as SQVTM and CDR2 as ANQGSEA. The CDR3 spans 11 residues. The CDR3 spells CSVLGRDGYTF. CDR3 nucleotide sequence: TGCAGCGTACTGGGGCGAGATGGCTACACCTTC.

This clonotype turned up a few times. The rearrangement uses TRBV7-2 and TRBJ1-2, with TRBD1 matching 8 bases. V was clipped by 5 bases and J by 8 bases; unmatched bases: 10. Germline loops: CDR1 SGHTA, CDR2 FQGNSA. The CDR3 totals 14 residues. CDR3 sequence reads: CASSRTTGARGYTF. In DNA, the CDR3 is TGTGCCAGCAGCCGGACGACAGGGGCACGCGGCTACACCTTC.

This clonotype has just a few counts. Here the CDR3 DNA reads TGTGCCAGCAGTGAACTAGACAGCACAGATACGCAGTATTTT. It encodes CASSELDSTDTQYF. The J gene is TRBJ2-3, the V gene TRBV6-1; no firm D call. Germline V CDR1 and CDR2: MNHNS, SASEGT. V lost 2 bases, J lost 0 bases, and 6 bases lay in between. The CDR3 extends over 14 amino acids.

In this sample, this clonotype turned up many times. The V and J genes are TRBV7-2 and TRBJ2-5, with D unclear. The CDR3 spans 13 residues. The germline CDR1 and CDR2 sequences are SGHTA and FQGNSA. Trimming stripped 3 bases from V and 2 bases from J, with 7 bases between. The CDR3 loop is CASSLSPQETQYF. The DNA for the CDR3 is TGTGCCAGCAGCTTGAGCCCGCAAGAGACCCAGTACTTC.

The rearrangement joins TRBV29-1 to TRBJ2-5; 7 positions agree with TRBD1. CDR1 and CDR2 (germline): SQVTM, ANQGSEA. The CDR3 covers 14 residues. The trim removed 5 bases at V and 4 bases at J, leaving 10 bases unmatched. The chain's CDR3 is CSVTPRGKGETQYF. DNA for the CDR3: TGCAGCGTTACCCCCAGGGGGAAAGGAGAGACCCAGTACTTC.

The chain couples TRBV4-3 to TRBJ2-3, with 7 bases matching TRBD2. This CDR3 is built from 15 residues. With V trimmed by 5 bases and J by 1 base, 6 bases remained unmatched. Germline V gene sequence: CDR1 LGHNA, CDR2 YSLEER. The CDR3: CASSKLAVRTDTQYF. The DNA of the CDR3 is TGCGCCAGCAGCAAGCTAGCGGTCCGCACAGATACGCAGTATTTT.

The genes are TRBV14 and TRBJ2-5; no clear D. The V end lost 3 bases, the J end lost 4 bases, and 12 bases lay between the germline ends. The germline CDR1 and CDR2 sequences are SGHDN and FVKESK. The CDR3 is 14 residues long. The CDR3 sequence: CASSQWHSGETQYF. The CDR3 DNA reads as TGTGCCAGCAGCCAGTGGCATTCCGGAGAGACCCAGTACTTC.

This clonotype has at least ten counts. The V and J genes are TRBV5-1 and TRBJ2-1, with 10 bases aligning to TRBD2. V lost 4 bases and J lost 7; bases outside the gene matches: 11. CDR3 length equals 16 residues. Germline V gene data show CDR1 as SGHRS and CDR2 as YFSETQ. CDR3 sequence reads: CASSATTSGVPNEQFF. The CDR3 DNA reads TGCGCCAGCAGCGCCACCACTAGCGGGGTGCCTAATGAGCAGTTCTTC. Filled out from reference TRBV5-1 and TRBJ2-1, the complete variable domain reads KAGVTQTPRYLIKTRGQQVTLSCSPISGHRSVSWYQQTPGQGLQFLFEYFSETQRNKGNFPGRFSGRQFSNSRSEMNVSTLELGDSALYLCASSATTSGVPNEQFFGPGTRLTVL.

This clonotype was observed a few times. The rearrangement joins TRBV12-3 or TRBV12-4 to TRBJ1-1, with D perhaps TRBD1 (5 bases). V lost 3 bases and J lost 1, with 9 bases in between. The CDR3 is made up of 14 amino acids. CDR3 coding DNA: TGTGCCAGCAGTTTGACCAGGGCGAACACTGAAGCTTTCTTT. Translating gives CASSLTRANTEAFF.

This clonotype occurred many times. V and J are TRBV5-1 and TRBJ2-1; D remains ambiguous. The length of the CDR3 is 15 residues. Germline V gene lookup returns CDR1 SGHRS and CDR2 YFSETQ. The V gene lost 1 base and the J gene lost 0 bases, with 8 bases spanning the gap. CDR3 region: CASSLQESSYNEQFF. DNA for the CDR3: TGCGCCAGCAGCTTGCAGGAAAGCTCCTACAATGAGCAGTTCTTC.

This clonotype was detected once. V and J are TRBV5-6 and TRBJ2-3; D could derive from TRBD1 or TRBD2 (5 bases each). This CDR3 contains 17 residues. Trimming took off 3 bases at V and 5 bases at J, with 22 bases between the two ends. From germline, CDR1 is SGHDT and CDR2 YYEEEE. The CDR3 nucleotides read TGTGCCAGCAGCTCCCCGACCATCCCCGGGGCGATAGATACGCAGTATTTT. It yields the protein CASSSPTIPGAIDTQYF.

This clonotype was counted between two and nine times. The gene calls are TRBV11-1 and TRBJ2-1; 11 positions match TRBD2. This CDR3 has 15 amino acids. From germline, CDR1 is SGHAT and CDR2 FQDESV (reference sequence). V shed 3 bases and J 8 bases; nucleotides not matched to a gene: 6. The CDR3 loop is CASSFSGGAGDEQFF. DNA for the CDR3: TGTGCCAGCAGCTTTAGCGGGGGGGCCGGGGATGAGCAGTTCTTC.

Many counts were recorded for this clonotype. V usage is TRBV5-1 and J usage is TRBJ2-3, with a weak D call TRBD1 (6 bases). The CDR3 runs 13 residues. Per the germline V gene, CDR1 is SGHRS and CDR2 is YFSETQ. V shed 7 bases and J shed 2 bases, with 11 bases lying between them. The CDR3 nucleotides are TGCGCCAGCCGACAGGAGACCACAGATACGCAGTATTTT. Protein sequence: CASRQETTDTQYF. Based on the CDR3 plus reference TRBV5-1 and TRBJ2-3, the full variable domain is KAGVTQTPRYLIKTRGQQVTLSCSPISGHRSVSWYQQTPGQGLQFLFEYFSETQRNKGNFPGRFSGRQFSNSRSEMNVSTLELGDSALYLCASRQETTDTQYFGPGTRLTVL.

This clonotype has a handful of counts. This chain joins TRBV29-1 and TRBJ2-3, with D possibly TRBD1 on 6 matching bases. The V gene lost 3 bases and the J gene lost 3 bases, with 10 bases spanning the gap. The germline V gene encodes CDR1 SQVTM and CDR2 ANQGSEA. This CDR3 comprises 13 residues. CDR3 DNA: TGCAGCGTTGACGAACAGGGTACAGATACGCAGTATTTT. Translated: CSVDEQGTDTQYF.

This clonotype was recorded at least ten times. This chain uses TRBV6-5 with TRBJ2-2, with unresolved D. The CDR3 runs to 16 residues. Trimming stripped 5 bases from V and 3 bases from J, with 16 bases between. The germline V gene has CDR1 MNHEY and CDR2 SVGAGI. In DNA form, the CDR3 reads TGTGCCAGCAGTCCGTTGGCGGCCTCGGACACCGGGGAGCTGTTTTTT. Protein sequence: CASSPLAASDTGELFF.

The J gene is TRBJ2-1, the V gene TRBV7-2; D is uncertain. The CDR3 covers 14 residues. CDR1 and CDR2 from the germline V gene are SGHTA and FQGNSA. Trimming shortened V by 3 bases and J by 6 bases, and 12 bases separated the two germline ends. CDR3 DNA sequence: TGTGCCAGCAGCTTTTCGGCCCCGGGCAATGAGCAGTTCTTC. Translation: CASSFSAPGNEQFF.

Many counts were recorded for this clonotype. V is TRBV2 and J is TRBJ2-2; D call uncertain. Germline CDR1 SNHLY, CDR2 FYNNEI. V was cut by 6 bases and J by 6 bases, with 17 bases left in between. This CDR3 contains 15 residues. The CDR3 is CASSKATDLAGELFF. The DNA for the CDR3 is TGTGCCAGCAGCAAGGCCACAGACCTTGCCGGGGAGCTGTTTTTT.

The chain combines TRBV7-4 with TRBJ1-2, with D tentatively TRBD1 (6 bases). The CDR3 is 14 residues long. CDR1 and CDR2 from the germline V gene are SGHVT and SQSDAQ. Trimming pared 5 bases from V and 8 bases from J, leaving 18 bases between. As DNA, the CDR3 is TGTGCCAGCAGCCACTCTGGGGGGGCTAACGGCTACACCTTC. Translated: CASSHSGGANGYTF.

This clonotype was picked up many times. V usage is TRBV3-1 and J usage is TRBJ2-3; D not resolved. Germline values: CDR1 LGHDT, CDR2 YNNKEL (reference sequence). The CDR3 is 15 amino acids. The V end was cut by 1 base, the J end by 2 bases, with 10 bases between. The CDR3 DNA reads TGTGCCAGCAGCCAAGGGCGCGCGGACACAGATACGCAGTATTTT. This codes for CASSQGRADTDTQYF.

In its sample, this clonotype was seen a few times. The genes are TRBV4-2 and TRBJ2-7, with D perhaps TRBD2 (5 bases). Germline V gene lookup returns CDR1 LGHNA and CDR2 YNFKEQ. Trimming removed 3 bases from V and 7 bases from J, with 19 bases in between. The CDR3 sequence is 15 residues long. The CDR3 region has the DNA TGTGCCAGCAGCCAGGACGTACAAGGTGGGAGAGAGCAGTACTTC. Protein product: CASSQDVQGGREQYF.

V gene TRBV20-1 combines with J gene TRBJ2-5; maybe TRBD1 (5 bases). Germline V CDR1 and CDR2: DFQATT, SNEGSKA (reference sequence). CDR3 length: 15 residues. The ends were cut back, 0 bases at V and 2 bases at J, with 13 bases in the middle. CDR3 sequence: CSARDPQGRQETQYF. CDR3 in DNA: TGCAGTGCTAGAGACCCCCAGGGCAGACAAGAGACCCAGTACTTC.

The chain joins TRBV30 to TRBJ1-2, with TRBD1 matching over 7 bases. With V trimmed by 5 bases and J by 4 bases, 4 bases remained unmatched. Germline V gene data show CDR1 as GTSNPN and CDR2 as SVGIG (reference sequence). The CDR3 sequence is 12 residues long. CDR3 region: CAWYRGIYGYTF. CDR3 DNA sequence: TGTGCCTGGTACAGGGGTATCTATGGCTACACCTTC.

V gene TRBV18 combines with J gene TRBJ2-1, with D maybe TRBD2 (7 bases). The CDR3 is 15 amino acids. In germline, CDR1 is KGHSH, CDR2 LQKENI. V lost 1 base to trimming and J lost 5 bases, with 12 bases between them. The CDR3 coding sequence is TGTGCCAGCTCACCACGGGGGGGGCCTGACAATGAGCAGTTCTTC. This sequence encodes CASSPRGGPDNEQFF.

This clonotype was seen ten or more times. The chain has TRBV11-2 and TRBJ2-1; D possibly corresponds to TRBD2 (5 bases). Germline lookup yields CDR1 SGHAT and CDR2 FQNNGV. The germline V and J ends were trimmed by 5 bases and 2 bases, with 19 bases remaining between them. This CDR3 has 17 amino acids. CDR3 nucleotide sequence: TGTGCCAGCAGCATAGGGAGTCGGGTGATTCCCTACAATGAGCAGTTCTTC. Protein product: CASSIGSRVIPYNEQFF.